This entry lists 7 T cell receptor beta chains sequenced from one sample in a study of shared clonotypes between healthy human individuals. TCRdb keeps only in-frame clones here, not all; method: immunoSEQ multiplex PCR. The data show 2.3 million or so clones, with 85% to 95% seen just once and around 0.4% held by the top ten. Sequenced input: naive CD4+ T cells from PBMCs. Subset defined: CD45RA+ positively selected. All receptors come from a man aged 18 to 30 in good health. Some clones in this sample may be carry-over from other donors' samples.

This rearrangement joins TRBV13 to TRBJ2-3, with 8 bases matching TRBD2. Trimming cost V 5 bases and J 1 base; bases outside gene matches: 20. The CDR3 has 20 residues. Germline V gene lookup returns CDR1 PRHDT and CDR2 FYEKMQ (reference sequence). In DNA form, the CDR3 reads TGTGCCAGCAGCCCCCGACCGGGACTAGGGACCGGGGGTGGCACAGATACGCAGTATTTT. Residues: CASSPRPGLGTGGGTDTQYF. Complete variable domain (other parts from reference TRBV13 and TRBJ2-3): AAGVIQSPRHLIKEKRETATLKCYPIPRHDTVYWYQQGPGQDPQFLISFYEKMQSDKGSIPDRFSAQQFSDYHSELNMSSLELGDSALYFCASSPRPGLGTGGGTDTQYFGPGTRLTVL.

This clone was observed once. V usage is TRBV10-3 and J usage is TRBJ2-2, with 8 bases lining up with TRBD2. Germline V gene lookup returns CDR1 ENHRY and CDR2 SYGVKD. This CDR3 is built from 14 residues. With 6 bases clipped from V and 4 bases from J, the junction kept 4 bases outside the gene matches. The CDR3 reads CAIRTSDATGELFF. For the CDR3, the DNA is TGTGCCATCAGGACTAGCGATGCCACCGGGGAGCTGTTTTTT.

J is TRBJ2-5 and V is TRBV7-2, with TRBD1 identical over 7 bases. CDR1 and CDR2 from the germline V gene are SGHTA and FQGNSA. There are 15 residues in the CDR3. The junction had 9 bases not matched to a gene; V was cut back by 6 bases and J by 2 bases. As DNA, the CDR3 is TGTGCCAGCAGATGGGACAGAGGGAGACAAGAGACCCAGTACTTC. Its protein product is CASRWDRGRQETQYF.

This chain links TRBV5-1 with TRBJ2-1, with 11 bases that match TRBD2. This CDR3 comprises 15 residues. Germline CDR1 and CDR2: SGHRS and YFSETQ. The V segment lost 4 bases and the J segment 4 bases; nucleotides outside the gene matches: 4. CDR3 sequence reads: CASSKLAGVYNEQFF. In nucleotides, the CDR3 is TGCGCCAGCAGCAAACTAGCGGGGGTATACAATGAGCAGTTCTTC.

V and J are TRBV10-3 and TRBJ2-5, with D perhaps matching TRBD2 (6 bases). CDR3 length equals 16 residues. Trimming pared 0 bases from V and 4 bases from J, leaving 15 bases between. The germline V gene has CDR1 ENHRY and CDR2 SYGVKD. CDR3: CAISESGSAGIETQYF. In nucleotides, the CDR3 is TGTGCCATCAGTGAGTCGGGAAGCGCGGGGATAGAGACCCAGTACTTC.

The chain links TRBV10-3 to TRBJ1-2; no firm D call. In germline, CDR1 is ENHRY, CDR2 SYGVKD. V was pared by 5 bases and J by 0 bases, with 4 bases between. The CDR3 is made up of 12 amino acids. The CDR3 protein is CAISIANYGYTF. CDR3 DNA sequence: TGTGCCATCAGTATAGCTAACTATGGCTACACCTTC.

The chain has TRBV7-3 and TRBJ1-2; 8 bases align to TRBD1. Per the germline V gene, CDR1 is SGHTA and CDR2 is FQGTGA. The CDR3 runs to 18 residues. Trimming took 2 bases from V and 0 from J; bases not matched to a gene: 11. The CDR3 coding sequence is TGTGCCAGCAGCTTAGAGAGCAGGGGGCTACCCCCTAACTATGGCTACACCTTC. It yields the protein CASSLESRGLPPNYGYTF.